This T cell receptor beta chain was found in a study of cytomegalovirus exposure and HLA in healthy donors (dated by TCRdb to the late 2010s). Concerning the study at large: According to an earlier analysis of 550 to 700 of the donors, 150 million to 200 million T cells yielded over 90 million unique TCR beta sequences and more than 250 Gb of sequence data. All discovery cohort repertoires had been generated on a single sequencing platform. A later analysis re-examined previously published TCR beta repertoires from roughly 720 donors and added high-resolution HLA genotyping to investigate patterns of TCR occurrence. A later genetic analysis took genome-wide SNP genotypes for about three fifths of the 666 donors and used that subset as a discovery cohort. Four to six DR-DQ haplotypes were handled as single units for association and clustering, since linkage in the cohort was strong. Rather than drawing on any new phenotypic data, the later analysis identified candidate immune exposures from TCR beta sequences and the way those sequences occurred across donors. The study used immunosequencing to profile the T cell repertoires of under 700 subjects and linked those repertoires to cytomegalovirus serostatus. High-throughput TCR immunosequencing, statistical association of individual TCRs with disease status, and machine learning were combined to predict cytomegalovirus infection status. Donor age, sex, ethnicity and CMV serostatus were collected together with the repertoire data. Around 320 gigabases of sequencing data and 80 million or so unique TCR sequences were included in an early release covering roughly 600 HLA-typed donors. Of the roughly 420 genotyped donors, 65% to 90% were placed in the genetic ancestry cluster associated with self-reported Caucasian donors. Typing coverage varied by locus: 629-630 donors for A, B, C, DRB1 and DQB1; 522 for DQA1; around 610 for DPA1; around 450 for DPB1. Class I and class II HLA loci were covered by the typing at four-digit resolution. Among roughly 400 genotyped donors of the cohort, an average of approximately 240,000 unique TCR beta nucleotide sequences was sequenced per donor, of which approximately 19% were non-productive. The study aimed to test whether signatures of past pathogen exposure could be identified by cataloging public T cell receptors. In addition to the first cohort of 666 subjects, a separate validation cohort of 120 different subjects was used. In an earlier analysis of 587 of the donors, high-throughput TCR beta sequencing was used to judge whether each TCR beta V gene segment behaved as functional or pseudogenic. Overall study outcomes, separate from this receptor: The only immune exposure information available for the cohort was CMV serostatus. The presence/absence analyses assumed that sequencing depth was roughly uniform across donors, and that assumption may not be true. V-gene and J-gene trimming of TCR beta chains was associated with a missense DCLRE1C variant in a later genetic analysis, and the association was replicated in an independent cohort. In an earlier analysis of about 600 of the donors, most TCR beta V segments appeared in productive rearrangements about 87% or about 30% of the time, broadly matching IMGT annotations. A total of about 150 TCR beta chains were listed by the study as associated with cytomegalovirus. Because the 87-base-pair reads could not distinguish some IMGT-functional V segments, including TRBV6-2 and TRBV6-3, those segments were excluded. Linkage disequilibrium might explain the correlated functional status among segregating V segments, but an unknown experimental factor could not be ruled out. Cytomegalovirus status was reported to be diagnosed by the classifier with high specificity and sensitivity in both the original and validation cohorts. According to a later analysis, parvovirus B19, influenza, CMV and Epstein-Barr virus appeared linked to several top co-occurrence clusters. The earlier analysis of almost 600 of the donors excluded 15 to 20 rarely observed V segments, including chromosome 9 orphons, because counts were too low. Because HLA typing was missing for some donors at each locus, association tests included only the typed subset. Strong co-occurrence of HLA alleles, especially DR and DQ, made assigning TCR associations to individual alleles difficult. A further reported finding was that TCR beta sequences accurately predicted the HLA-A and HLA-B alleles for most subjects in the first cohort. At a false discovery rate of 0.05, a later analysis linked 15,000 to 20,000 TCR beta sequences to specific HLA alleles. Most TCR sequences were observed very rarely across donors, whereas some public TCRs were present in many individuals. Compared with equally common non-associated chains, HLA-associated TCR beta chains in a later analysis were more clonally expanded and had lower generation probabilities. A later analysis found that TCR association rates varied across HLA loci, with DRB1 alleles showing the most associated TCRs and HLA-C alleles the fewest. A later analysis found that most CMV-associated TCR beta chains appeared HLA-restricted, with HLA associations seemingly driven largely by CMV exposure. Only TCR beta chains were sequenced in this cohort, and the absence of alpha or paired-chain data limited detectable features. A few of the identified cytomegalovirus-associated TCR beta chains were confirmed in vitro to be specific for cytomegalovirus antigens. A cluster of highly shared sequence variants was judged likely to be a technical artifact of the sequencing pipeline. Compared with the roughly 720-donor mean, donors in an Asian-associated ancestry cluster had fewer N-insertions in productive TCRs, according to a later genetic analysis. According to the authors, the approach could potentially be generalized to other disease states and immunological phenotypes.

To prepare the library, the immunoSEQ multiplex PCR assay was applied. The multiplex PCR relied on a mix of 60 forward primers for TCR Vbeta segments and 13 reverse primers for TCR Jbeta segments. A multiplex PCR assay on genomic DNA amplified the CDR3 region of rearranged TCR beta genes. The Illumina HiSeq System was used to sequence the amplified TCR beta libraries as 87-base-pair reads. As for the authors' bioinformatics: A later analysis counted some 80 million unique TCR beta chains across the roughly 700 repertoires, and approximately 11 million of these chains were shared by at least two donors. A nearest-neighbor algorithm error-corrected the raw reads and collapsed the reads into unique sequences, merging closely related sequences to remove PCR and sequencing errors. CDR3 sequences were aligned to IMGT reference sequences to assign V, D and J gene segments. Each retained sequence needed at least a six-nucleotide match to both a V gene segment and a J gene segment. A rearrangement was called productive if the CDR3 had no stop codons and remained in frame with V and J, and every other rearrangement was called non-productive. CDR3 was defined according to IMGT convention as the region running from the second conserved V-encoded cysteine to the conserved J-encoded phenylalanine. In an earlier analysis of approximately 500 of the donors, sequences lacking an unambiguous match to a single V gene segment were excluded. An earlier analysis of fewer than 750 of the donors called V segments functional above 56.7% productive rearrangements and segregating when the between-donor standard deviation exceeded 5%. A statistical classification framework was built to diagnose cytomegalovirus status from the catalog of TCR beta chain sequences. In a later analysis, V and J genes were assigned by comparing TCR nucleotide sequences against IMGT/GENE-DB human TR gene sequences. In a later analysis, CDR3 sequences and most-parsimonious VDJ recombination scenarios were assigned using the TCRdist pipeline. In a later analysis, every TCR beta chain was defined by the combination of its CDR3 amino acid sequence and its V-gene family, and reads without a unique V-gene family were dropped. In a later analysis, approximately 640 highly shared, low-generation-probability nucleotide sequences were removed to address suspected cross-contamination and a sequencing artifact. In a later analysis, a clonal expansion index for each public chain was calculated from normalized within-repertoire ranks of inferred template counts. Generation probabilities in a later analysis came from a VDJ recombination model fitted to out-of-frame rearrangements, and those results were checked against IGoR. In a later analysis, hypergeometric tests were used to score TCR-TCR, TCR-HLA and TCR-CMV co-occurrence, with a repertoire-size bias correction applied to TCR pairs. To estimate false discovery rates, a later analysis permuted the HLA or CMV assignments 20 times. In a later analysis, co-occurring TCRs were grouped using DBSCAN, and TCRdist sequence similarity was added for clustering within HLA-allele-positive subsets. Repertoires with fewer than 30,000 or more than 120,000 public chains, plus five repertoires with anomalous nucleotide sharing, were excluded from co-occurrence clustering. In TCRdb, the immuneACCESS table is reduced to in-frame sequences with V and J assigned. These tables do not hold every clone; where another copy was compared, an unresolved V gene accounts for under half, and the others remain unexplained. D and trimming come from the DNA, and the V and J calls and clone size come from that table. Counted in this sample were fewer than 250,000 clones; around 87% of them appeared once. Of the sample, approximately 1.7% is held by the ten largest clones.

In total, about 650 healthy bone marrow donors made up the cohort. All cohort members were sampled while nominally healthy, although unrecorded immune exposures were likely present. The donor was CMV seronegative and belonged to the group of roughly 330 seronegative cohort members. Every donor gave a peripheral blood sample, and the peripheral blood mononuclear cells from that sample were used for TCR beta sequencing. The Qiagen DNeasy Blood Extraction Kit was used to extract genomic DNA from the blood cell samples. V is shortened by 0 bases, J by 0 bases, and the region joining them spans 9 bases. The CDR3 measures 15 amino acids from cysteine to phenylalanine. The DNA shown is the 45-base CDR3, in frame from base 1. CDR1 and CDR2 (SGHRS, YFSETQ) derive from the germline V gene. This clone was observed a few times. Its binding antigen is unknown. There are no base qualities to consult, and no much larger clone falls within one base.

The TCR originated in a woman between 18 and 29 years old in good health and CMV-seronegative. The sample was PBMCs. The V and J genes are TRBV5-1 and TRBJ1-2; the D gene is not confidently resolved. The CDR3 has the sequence CASSLVGEANYGYTF. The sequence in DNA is TGCGCCAGCAGCTTGGTCGGGGAGGCTAACTATGGCTACACCTTC.